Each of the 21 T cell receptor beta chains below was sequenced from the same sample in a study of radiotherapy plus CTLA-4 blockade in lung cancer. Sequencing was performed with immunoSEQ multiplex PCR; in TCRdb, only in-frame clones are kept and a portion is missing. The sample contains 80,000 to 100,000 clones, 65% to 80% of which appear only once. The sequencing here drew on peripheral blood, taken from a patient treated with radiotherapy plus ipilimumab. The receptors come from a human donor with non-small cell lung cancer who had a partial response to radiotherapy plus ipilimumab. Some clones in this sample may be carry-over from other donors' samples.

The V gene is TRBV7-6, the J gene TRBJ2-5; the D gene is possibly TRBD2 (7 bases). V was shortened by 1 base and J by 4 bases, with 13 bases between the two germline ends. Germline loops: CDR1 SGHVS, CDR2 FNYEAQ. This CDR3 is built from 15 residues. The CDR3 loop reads CASSLGGGAGETQYF. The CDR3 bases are TGTGCCAGCAGCTTAGGTGGGGGGGCCGGAGAGACCCAGTACTTC.

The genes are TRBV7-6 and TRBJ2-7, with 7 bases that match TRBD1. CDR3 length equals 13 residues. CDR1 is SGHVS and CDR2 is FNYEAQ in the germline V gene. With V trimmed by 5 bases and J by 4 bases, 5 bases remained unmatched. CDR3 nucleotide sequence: TGTGCCAGCAGCCAGGACAGGCAATACGAGCAGTACTTC. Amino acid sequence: CASSQDRQYEQYF.

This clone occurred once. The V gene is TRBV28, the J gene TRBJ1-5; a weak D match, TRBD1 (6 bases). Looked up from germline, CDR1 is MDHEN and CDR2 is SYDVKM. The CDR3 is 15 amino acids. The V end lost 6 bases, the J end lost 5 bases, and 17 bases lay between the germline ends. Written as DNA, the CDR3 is TGTGCCAGCAGAATCCCGGGGGGGCGTCATCAGCCCCAGCATTTT. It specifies CASRIPGGRHQPQHF.

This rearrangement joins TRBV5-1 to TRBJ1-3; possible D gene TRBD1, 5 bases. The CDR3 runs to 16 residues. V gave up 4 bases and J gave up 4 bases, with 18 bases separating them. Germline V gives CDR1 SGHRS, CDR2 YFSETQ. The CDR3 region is CASSRRDGTGGNTIYF. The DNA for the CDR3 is TGCGCCAGCAGCCGGAGGGACGGGACGGGGGGAAACACCATATATTTT. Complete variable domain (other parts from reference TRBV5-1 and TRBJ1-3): KAGVTQTPRYLIKTRGQQVTLSCSPISGHRSVSWYQQTPGQGLQFLFEYFSETQRNKGNFPGRFSGRQFSNSRSEMNVSTLELGDSALYLCASSRRDGTGGNTIYFGEGSWLTVV.

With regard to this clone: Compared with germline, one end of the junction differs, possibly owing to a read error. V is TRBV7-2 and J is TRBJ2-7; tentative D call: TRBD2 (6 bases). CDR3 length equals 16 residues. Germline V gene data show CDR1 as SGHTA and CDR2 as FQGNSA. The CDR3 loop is CASSLALTGRLYEQYF. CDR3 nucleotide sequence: TGTGCCAGCAGCCTAGCCCTCACCGGGAGACTCTACGAGCAGTACTTC.

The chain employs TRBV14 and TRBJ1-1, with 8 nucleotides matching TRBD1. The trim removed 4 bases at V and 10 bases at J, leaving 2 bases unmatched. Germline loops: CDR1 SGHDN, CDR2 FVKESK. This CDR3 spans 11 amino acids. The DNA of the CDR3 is TGTGCCAGCAGCCTGACAGGGGTAGCTTTCTTT. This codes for CASSLTGVAFF.

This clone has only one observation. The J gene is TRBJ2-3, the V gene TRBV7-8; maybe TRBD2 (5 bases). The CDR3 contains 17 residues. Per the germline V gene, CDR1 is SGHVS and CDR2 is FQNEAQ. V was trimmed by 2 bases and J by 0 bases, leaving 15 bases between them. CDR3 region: CASSLLGLDYSTDTQYF. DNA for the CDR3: TGTGCCAGCAGCTTACTCGGCCTAGACTACAGCACAGATACGCAGTATTTT.

The CDR3 nucleotides read TGTGCCACCAGCAGAGATAGATCCGGGACCTACGAGCAGTACTTC. Encoded protein: CATSRDRSGTYEQYF. This chain joins TRBV15 and TRBJ2-7; weak D call: TRBD2 (5 bases). The V end lost 0 bases, the J end lost 2 bases, and 11 bases lay between the germline ends. Per the germline V gene, CDR1 is LNHNV and CDR2 is YYDKDF (reference sequence). The CDR3 consists of 15 residues.

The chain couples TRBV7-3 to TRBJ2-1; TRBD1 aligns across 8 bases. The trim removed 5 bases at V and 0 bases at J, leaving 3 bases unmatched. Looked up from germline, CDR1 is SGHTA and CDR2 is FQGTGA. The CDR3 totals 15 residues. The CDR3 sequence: CASSGTGGSYNEQFF. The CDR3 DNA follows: TGTGCCAGCAGCGGAACAGGGGGCTCCTACAATGAGCAGTTCTTC. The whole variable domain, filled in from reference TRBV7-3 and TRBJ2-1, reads GAGVSQTPSNKVTEKGKYVELRCDPISGHTALYWYRQSLGQGPEFLIYFQGTGAADDSGLPNDRFFAVRPEGSVSTLKIQRTERGDSAVYLCASSGTGGSYNEQFFGPGTRLTVL.

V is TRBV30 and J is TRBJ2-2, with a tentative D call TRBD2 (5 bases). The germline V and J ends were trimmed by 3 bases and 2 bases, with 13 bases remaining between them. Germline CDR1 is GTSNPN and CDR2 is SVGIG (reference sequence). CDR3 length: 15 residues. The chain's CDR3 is CAWRVDWRNTGELFF. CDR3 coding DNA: TGTGCCTGGAGAGTGGACTGGCGAAACACCGGGGAGCTGTTTTTT.

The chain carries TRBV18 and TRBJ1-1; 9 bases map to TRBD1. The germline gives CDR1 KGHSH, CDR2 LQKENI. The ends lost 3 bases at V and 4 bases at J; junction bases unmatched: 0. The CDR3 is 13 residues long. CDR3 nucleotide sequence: TGTGCCAGCTCACCGACAGGGGGCACTGAAGCTTTCTTT. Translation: CASSPTGGTEAFF.

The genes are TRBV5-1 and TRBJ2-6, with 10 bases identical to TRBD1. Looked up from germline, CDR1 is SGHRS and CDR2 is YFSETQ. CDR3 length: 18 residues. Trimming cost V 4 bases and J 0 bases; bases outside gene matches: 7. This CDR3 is CASSPWDRGSSGANVLTF. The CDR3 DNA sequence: TGCGCCAGCAGCCCCTGGGACAGGGGATCCTCTGGGGCCAACGTCCTGACTTTC.

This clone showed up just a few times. Here the CDR3 reads CASSVDAVPYYGYTF. CDR3 nucleotide sequence: TGTGCCAGCAGCGTAGATGCAGTCCCATACTATGGCTACACCTTC. The J gene is TRBJ1-2, the V gene TRBV9; D uncertain. The germline V gene encodes CDR1 SGDLS and CDR2 YYNGEE. The CDR3 has 15 amino acids. The V gene lost 0 bases and the J gene lost 3 bases, with 12 bases spanning the gap.

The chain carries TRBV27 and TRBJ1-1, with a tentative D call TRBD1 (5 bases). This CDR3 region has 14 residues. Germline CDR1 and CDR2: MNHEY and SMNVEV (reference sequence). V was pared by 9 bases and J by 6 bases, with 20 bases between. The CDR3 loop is CASSKGHPRAEAFF. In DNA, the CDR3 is TGTGCCAGTAGTAAAGGACACCCACGGGCTGAAGCTTTCTTT.

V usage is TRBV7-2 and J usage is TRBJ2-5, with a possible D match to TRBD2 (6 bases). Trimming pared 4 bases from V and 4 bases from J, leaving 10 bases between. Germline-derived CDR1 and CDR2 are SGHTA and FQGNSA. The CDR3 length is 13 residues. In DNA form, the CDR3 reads TGTGCCAGCAGCTCTAGCGTTGGAGAGACCCAGTACTTC. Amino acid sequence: CASSSSVGETQYF.

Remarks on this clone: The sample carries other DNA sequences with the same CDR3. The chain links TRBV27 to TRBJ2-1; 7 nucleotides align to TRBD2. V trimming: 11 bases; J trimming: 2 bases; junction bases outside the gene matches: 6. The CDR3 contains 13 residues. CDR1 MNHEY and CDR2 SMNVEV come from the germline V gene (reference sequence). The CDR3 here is CASQAGAYNEQFF. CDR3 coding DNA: TGTGCCTCTCAGGCGGGAGCCTACAATGAGCAGTTCTTC.

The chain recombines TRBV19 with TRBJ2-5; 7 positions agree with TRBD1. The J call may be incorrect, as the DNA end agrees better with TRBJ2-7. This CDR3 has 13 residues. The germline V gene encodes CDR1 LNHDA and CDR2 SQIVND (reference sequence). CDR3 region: CATSGQFVDEQYF. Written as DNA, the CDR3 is TGTGCCACCTCGGGACAGTTTGTCGACGAGCAGTACTTC.

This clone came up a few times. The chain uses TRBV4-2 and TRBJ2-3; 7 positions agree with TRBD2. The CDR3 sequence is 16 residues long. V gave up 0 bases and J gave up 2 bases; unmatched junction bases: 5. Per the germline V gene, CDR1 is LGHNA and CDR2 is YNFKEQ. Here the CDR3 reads CASSQDLAGDTDTQYF. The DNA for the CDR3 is TGTGCCAGCAGCCAAGACCTGGCGGGAGACACAGATACGCAGTATTTT.

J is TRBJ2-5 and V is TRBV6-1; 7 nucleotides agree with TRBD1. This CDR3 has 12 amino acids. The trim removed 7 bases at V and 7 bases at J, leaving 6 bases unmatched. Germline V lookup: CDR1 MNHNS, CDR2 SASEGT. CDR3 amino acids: CASNQGVGTQYF. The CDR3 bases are TGTGCCAGCAATCAGGGGGTCGGGACCCAGTACTTC.

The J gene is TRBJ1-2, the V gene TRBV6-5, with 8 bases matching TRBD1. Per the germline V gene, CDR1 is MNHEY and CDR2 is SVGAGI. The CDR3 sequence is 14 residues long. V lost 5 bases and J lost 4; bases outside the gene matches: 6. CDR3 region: CASSDRDRIYGYTF. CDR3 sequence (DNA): TGTGCCAGCAGTGACCGGGACAGGATCTATGGCTACACCTTC.

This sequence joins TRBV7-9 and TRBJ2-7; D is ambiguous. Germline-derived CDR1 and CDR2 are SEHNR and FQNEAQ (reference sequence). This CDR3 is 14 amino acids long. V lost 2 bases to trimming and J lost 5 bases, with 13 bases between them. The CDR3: CASSLTVVRDEQYF. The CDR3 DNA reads TGTGCCAGCAGCTTAACGGTAGTCCGAGACGAGCAGTACTTC.